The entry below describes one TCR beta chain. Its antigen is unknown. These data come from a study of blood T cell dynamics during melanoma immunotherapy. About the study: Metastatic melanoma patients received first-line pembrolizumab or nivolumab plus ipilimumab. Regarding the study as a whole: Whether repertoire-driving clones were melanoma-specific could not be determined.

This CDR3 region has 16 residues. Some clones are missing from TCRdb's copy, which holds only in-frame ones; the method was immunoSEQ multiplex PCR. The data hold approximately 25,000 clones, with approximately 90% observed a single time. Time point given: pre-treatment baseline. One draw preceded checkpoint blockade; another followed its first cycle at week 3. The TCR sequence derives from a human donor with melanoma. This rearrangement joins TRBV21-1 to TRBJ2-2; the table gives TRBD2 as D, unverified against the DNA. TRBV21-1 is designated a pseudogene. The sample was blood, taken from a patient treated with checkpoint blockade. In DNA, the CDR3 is TGTGCCAGCAGCGGGAGTGATCTCCTGAACACCGGGGAGCTGTTTTTT. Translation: CASSGSDLLNTGELFF.